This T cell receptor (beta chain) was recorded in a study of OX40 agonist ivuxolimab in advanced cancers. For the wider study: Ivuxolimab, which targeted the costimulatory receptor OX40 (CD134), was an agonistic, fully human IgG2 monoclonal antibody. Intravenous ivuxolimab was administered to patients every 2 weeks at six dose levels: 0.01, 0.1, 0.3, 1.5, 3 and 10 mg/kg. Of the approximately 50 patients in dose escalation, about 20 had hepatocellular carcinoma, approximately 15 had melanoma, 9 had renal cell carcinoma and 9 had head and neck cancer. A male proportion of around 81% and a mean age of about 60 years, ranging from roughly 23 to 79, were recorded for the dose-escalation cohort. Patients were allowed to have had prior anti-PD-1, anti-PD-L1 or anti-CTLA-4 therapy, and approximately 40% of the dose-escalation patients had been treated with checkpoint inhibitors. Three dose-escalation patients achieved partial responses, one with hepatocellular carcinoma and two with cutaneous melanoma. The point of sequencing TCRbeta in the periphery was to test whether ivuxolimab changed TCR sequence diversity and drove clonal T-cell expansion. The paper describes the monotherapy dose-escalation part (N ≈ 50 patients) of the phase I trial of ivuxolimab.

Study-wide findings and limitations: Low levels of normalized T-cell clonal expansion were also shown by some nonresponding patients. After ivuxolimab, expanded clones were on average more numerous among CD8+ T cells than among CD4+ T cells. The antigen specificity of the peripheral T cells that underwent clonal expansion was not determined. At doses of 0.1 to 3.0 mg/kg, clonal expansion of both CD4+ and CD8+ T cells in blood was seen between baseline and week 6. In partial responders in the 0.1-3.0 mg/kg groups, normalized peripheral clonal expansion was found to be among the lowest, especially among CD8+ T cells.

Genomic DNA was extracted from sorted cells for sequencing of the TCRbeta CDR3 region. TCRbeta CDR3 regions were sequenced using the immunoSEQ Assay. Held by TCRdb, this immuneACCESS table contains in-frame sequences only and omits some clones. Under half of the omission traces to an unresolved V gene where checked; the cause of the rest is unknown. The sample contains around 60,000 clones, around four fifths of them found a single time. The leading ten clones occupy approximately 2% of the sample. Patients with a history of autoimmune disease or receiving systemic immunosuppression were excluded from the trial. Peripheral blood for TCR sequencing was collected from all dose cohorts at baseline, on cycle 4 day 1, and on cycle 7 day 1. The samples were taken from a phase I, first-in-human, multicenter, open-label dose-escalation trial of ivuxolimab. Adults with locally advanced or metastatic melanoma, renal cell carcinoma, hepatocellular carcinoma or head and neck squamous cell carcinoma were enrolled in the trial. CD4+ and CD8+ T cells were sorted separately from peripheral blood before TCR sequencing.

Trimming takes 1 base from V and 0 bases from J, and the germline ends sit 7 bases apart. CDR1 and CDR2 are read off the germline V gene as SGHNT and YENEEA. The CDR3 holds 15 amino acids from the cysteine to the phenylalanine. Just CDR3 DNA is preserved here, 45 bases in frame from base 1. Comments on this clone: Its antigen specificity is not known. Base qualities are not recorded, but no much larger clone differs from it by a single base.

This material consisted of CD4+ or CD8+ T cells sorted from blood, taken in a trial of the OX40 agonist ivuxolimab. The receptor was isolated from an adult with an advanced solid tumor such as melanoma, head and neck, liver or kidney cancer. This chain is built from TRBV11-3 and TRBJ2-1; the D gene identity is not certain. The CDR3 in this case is CASSLGYLSYNEQFF. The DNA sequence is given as TGTGCCAGCAGCTTAGGTTACCTCTCCTACAATGAGCAGTTCTTC.